This T cell receptor (beta chain) is from a study of T cell responses to AZD1222 COVID-19 vaccine. Findings and limits, study-wide: Regions 160-218 and 743-854 held dominance among vaccine-associated CD4 TCRs, which spanned spike. Baseline seropositivity occurred in only a handful of AZD1222 recipients.

Measured with immunoSEQ multiplex PCR; TCRdb has only the in-frame clones, and not every one. The sample lists tens of thousands of clones, 60% to 85% occurring once. The CDR3 consists of 16 residues. CDR1 and CDR2 (germline): SGHKS, YYEKEE (reference sequence). Unmatched junction bases numbered 2, after V lost 0 bases and J lost 1 base. Points on this clone: The antigen is undetermined.

J is TRBJ2-2 and V is TRBV5-5; 8 bases are shared with TRBD2. The TCR was taken from an adult who received the MenACWY meningococcal vaccine as a control. This material consisted of peripheral blood, taken 28 days after the second dose of the MenACWY control vaccine. CDR3 residues: CASSLGSGGNTGELFF. The CDR3, as DNA: TGTGCCAGCAGCTTGGGAAGCGGGGGGAACACCGGGGAGCTGTTTTTT.